A selection of T cell receptor beta chains follows, all from one sample in a study of CD8+ T cells in alopecia areata. TCRdb's copy holds only in-frame clones and misses some; the assay was immunoSEQ multiplex PCR. The table includes some 220,000 clones, more than 45% detected once. This specimen was CD4+ T cells sorted from blood, taken at week 4, from a patient treated with tofacitinib. The receptors shown here come from a human donor with alopecia areata. CDR3s include the opening cysteine and the closing phenylalanine or tryptophan. The D gene is left open where the match is weak. For some rows the clone size is stated as once, few or many, or as a class when expanded; others skip it.

DNA: TGTGCCAGCACCTCAGCGGGGGAGACCCAGTACTTC; CDR3: CASTSAGETQYF; length: 12; D: TRBD2; size: NA; J: TRBJ2-5; V: TRBV6-5
DNA: TGTGCCAGCAGCTCGTCCCAGGGGGCCGGAGCTTTCTTT; CDR3: CASSSSQGAGAFF; length: 13; D: TRBD1; size: NA; J: TRBJ1-1; V: TRBV2
DNA: TGCGCCAGCAGCCAAGAAGTACTCGGTGGAGGATCTGACGGGAATACGCAGTATTTT; CDR3: CASSQEVLGGGSDGNTQYF; length: 19; D: NA; size: NA; J: TRBJ2-3; V: TRBV4-1
DNA: TGTGCCAGCAGTGCGATGTCCTACGAGCAGTACTTC; CDR3: CASSAMSYEQYF; length: 12; D: NA; size: NA; J: TRBJ2-7; V: TRBV25-1
DNA: TGCAGCGTTGAATCTAGCGGGGCCTCCTACGAGCAGTACTTC; CDR3: CSVESSGASYEQYF; length: 14; D: TRBD2; size: few; J: TRBJ2-7; V: TRBV29-1
DNA: TGCGCCAGCAGTCATCATGGGGGCCGCGCAACTAATGAAAAACTGTTTTTT; CDR3: CASSHHGGRATNEKLFF; length: 17; D: NA; size: NA; J: TRBJ1-4; V: TRBV23-1
DNA: TGCAGCGTTGAACTACAGGTGATGAACACTGAAGCTTTCTTT; CDR3: CSVELQVMNTEAFF; length: 14; D: NA; size: NA; J: TRBJ1-1; V: TRBV29-1
DNA: TGTGCCAGCAGCCGTACATCCACAGATACGCAGTATTTT; CDR3: CASSRTSTDTQYF; length: 13; D: NA; size: few; J: TRBJ2-3; V: TRBV9
DNA: TGTGCCAGCAGTTTCACGGGACCGCCCTACAATGAGCAGTTCTTC; CDR3: CASSFTGPPYNEQFF; length: 15; D: NA; size: once; J: TRBJ2-1; V: TRBV27
DNA: TGTGCCAGCAGTTGGGACCATTCTCCCTACAATGAGCAGTTCTTC; CDR3: CASSWDHSPYNEQFF; length: 15; D: NA; size: once; J: TRBJ2-1; V: TRBV27
DNA: TGTGCCAGCCAAGAACAGGGGCCGGTGAACACTGAAGCTTTCTTT; CDR3: CASQEQGPVNTEAFF; length: 15; D: TRBD1; size: NA; J: TRBJ1-1; V: TRBV2
DNA: TGTGCCAGCTCACCGGAGGGACAGGGAGGCAATCAGCCCCAGCATTTT; CDR3: CASSPEGQGGNQPQHF; length: 16; D: TRBD1; size: NA; J: TRBJ1-5; V: TRBV18
DNA: TGTGCCAGCAGCTTAACGGCAAGCACCGGGGAGCTGTTTTTT; CDR3: CASSLTASTGELFF; length: 14; D: NA; size: NA; J: TRBJ2-2; V: TRBV7-2
DNA: TGCGCCAGCAGCCCCGACCTCATGGACAGGAGCTCTGGAAACACCATATATTTT; CDR3: CASSPDLMDRSSGNTIYF; length: 18; D: TRBD1; size: NA; J: TRBJ1-3; V: TRBV4-3
DNA: TGTGCCAGCAGCTTAGGAATAGCGGGGGGCACAGATACGCAGTATTTT; CDR3: CASSLGIAGGTDTQYF; length: 16; D: TRBD2; size: NA; J: TRBJ2-3; V: TRBV7-9
DNA: TGTGCCAGCAGCTTCAACTCGGGGGCCGAGCAGTACTTC; CDR3: CASSFNSGAEQYF; length: 13; D: NA; size: NA; J: TRBJ2-7; V: TRBV7-3
DNA: TGTGCCAGCAGCGTTAGCTGGGATGGAGAGACCCAGTACTTC; CDR3: CASSVSWDGETQYF; length: 14; D: NA; size: few; J: TRBJ2-5; V: TRBV9
DNA: TGTGCCTGGAGTGTACAGCAGGGTAGCAATCAGCCCCAGCATTTT; CDR3: CAWSVQQGSNQPQHF; length: 15; D: NA; size: few; J: TRBJ1-5; V: TRBV30
DNA: TGCGCCAGCAGCTCTTATAGGACAGGGCCCGTTGACAATGAGCAGTTCTTC; CDR3: CASSSYRTGPVDNEQFF; length: 17; D: TRBD1; size: NA; J: TRBJ2-1; V: TRBV5-1
DNA: TGTGCCTGGAGACCCTACAGTCTGTCTAATGAAAAACTGTTTTTT; CDR3: CAWRPYSLSNEKLFF; length: 15; D: NA; size: NA; J: TRBJ1-4; V: TRBV30
DNA: TGTGCCAGTCTCGGACAGGGGAGGTTTGGGGAAAAACTGTTTTTT; CDR3: CASLGQGRFGEKLFF; length: 15; D: TRBD1; size: many; J: TRBJ1-4; V: TRBV6-6
DNA: TGCGCCAGCAGCTTGGCATCGGGGTCTCCCCAAGAGACCCAGTACTTC; CDR3: CASSLASGSPQETQYF; length: 16; D: NA; size: NA; J: TRBJ2-5; V: TRBV5-1
DNA: TGTGCCAGCAGCTTGGTTGACTTGTTCCGGCTCGAAGAGACCCAGTACTTC; CDR3: CASSLVDLFRLEETQYF; length: 17; D: NA; size: NA; J: TRBJ2-5; V: TRBV5-6
DNA: TGTGCCAGCAGTTTAACGGGGCGAGTCAACACTGAAGCTTTCTTT; CDR3: CASSLTGRVNTEAFF; length: 15; D: NA; size: NA; J: TRBJ1-1; V: TRBV27
DNA: TGCGCCAGCAGCCAAGATCCCAAACAAAATTATTCACCCCTCCACTTT; CDR3: CASSQDPKQNYSPLHF; length: 16; D: NA; size: once; J: TRBJ1-6; V: TRBV4-3
DNA: TGTGCCAGCAGCTCGTTTGGGCAGGGTAGCACAGATACGCAGTATTTT; CDR3: CASSSFGQGSTDTQYF; length: 16; D: NA; size: NA; J: TRBJ2-3; V: TRBV5-6
DNA: TGTGCCAGCACCAGACAGGGAACAGGGGCCAACGTCCTGACTTTC; CDR3: CASTRQGTGANVLTF; length: 15; D: TRBD1; size: NA; J: TRBJ2-6; V: TRBV5-5
DNA: TGCGCCAGCAGCCAAGATCGGACAGTCAACTATGGCTACACCTTC; CDR3: CASSQDRTVNYGYTF; length: 15; D: NA; size: few; J: TRBJ1-2; V: TRBV4-3
DNA: TGTGCCAGCAGCTTAGATCGGGGAGCATACGAGCAGTACTTC; CDR3: CASSLDRGAYEQYF; length: 14; D: NA; size: NA; J: TRBJ2-7; V: TRBV11-2
DNA: TGCAGCGCTGGGCGACAGGGGAATGAAGCTTTCTTT; CDR3: CSAGRQGNEAFF; length: 12; D: TRBD1; size: NA; J: TRBJ1-1; V: TRBV29-1
DNA: TGTGCCAGCAGCCATGGGGGCCCGTCGAATGAGCAGTTCTTC; CDR3: CASSHGGPSNEQFF; length: 14; D: NA; size: NA; J: TRBJ2-1; V: TRBV7-2
DNA: TGTGCCTGGAGTGTAGGACAGGGGCGGCATCAGCCCCAGCATTTT; CDR3: CAWSVGQGRHQPQHF; length: 15; D: TRBD1; size: NA; J: TRBJ1-5; V: TRBV30
DNA: TGTGCCAGCAGTTTAGTCGCTTGGGGCGAGCAGTACTTC; CDR3: CASSLVAWGEQYF; length: 13; D: NA; size: NA; J: TRBJ2-7; V: TRBV27
DNA: TGTGCCAGCAGCTTAGCACAGGGAGGTTGGGAGACCCAGTACTTC; CDR3: CASSLAQGGWETQYF; length: 15; D: NA; size: many; J: TRBJ2-5; V: TRBV7-2
DNA: TGCGCCAGCAGTTCGAAGGAATACGAGCAGTACTTC; CDR3: CASSSKEYEQYF; length: 12; D: NA; size: NA; J: TRBJ2-7; V: TRBV5-1
DNA: TGCGCCAGCAGCCAAGAATCGCCCAATCAGCCCCAGCATTTT; CDR3: CASSQESPNQPQHF; length: 14; D: NA; size: NA; J: TRBJ1-5; V: TRBV4-1
DNA: TGTGCCAGTAGTCTCGCATCACGATACACTGAAGCTTTCTTT; CDR3: CASSLASRYTEAFF; length: 14; D: NA; size: few; J: TRBJ1-1; V: TRBV19
DNA: TGCAGCGTGGCGGACAGGGGAAATCAGCCCCAGCATTTT; CDR3: CSVADRGNQPQHF; length: 13; D: TRBD1; size: NA; J: TRBJ1-5; V: TRBV29-1